This is a list of T cell receptor beta chains from one sample in a study of CD8 T cells in Susac syndrome. MiXCR, run by TCRdb on the immunoSEQ multiplex PCR reads, gives a single entry per CDR3 protein. The sample records some 240,000 distinct CDR3 sequences, less than 96% being singletons. Sequencing was done on a sample of CD4+ T cells from PBMCs. All receptors come from a human donor with Susac syndrome. CDR3s include the opening cysteine and the closing phenylalanine or tryptophan. Fields, in order: clone size, D gene, J gene, V gene, CDR3 DNA, CDR3 protein. The D gene is left open where the match is weak. The size entry is marked missing in some rows and otherwise reads once, few, many or a size class.

clone_size: .
d_call: TRBD2
j_call: TRBJ2-1
v_call: TRBV15
cdr3_nt: TGTGCCACCAGCAGAGATCGCAGGGGACTAGCGGGAGCCCACAATGAGCAGTTCTTC
cdr3_aa: CATSRDRRGLAGAHNEQFF

clone_size: .
d_call: TRBD1
j_call: TRBJ1-1
v_call: TRBV4-1
cdr3_nt: TGCGCCAGCAGCCAAGGGGGGGACAGCCGTGAAGCTTTCTTT
cdr3_aa: CASSQGGDSREAFF

clone_size: .
d_call: .
j_call: TRBJ1-2
v_call: TRBV6-6
cdr3_nt: TGTGCCAGCACCTACTTGGGGGATGGCTACACCTTC
cdr3_aa: CASTYLGDGYTF

clone_size: .
d_call: .
j_call: TRBJ2-5
v_call: TRBV29-1
cdr3_nt: TGCAGCGTTTTGATGGGGTCGGGTAACCCCCAGTACTTC
cdr3_aa: CSVLMGSGNPQYF

clone_size: .
d_call: .
j_call: TRBJ2-1
v_call: TRBV20-1
cdr3_nt: TGCAGTGCTAGAGATCTTTCCCCCCCGGCGGGGTACAATGAGCAGTTCTTC
cdr3_aa: CSARDLSPPAGYNEQFF

clone_size: .
d_call: .
j_call: TRBJ2-5
v_call: TRBV30
cdr3_nt: TGTGCCTGGAGTGCCCCTGGACAAGAGACCCAGTACTTC
cdr3_aa: CAWSAPGQETQYF

clone_size: .
d_call: TRBD2
j_call: TRBJ2-5
v_call: TRBV30
cdr3_nt: TGTGCCTGGAGTAACCGACTAGCGGGAGAAGAGACCCAGTACTTC
cdr3_aa: CAWSNRLAGEETQYF

clone_size: .
d_call: TRBD1
j_call: TRBJ1-2
v_call: TRBV5-1
cdr3_nt: TGCGCCAGCAGCCTCGGACAGGGGCTTCCTTTCGGTGGCTACACCTTC
cdr3_aa: CASSLGQGLPFGGYTF

clone_size: once
d_call: .
j_call: TRBJ2-1
v_call: TRBV7-3
cdr3_nt: TGTGCCAGCAGCTTAGTAGGTTCAGATGAGCAGTTCTTC
cdr3_aa: CASSLVGSDEQFF

clone_size: .
d_call: TRBD1
j_call: TRBJ2-4
v_call: TRBV28
cdr3_nt: TGTGCCAGCAGTTCCGGGACAGGGGGAAACATTCAGTACTTC
cdr3_aa: CASSSGTGGNIQYF

clone_size: once
d_call: TRBD2
j_call: TRBJ2-5
v_call: TRBV20-1
cdr3_nt: TGCAGTGCACCTCGTCTAGCGGGGGTACAAGAGACCCAGTACTTC
cdr3_aa: CSAPRLAGVQETQYF

clone_size: .
d_call: TRBD2
j_call: TRBJ2-5
v_call: TRBV20-1
cdr3_nt: TGCAGTGCCCTCAGGGGCGGGAGGGCCCAGGAGACCCAGTACTTC
cdr3_aa: CSALRGGRAQETQYF

clone_size: .
d_call: .
j_call: TRBJ1-1
v_call: TRBV5-1
cdr3_nt: TGCGCCAGCAGCTCGCCGGACGTCTCTGAAGCTTTCTTT
cdr3_aa: CASSSPDVSEAFF

clone_size: .
d_call: TRBD1
j_call: TRBJ2-7
v_call: TRBV11-2
cdr3_nt: TGTGCCAGCAGCCTCCGGTTGGACAGGGGTAGGGGCGAGCAGTACTTC
cdr3_aa: CASSLRLDRGRGEQYF

clone_size: few
d_call: TRBD2
j_call: TRBJ2-1
v_call: TRBV24-1
cdr3_nt: TGTGCCACCAGTAGCGGGAGGTACAATGAGCAGTTCTTC
cdr3_aa: CATSSGRYNEQFF

clone_size: once
d_call: TRBD1
j_call: TRBJ1-1
v_call: TRBV20-1
cdr3_nt: TGCAGTGCTCCGGACAGGCCGAACACTGAAGCTTTCTTT
cdr3_aa: CSAPDRPNTEAFF

clone_size: .
d_call: TRBD2
j_call: TRBJ2-3
v_call: TRBV12-3/TRBV12-4
cdr3_nt: TGTGCCAGCAGTTTGGCGGGAGGCACAGATACGCAGTATTTT
cdr3_aa: CASSLAGGTDTQYF

clone_size: .
d_call: .
j_call: TRBJ2-7
v_call: TRBV12-3/TRBV12-4
cdr3_nt: TGTGCCAGCGGTTCCGGGGCTTCGCTCTCGCTAAGCTCCTACGAGCAGTACTTC
cdr3_aa: CASGSGASLSLSSYEQYF

clone_size: .
d_call: .
j_call: TRBJ1-2
v_call: TRBV20-1
cdr3_nt: TGCAGTGCTAGAGAATCCGGTTATTATGGCTACACCTTC
cdr3_aa: CSARESGYYGYTF

clone_size: .
d_call: TRBD2
j_call: TRBJ2-7
v_call: TRBV3-1
cdr3_nt: TGTGCCAGCAGCCAAGATCCCAGCGGGAGAAGAGAGCAGTACTTC
cdr3_aa: CASSQDPSGRREQYF

clone_size: .
d_call: TRBD1
j_call: TRBJ2-5
v_call: TRBV5-1
cdr3_nt: TGCGCCAGCAGCTCATTCGACAGGGGCCAAGAGACCCAGTACTTC
cdr3_aa: CASSSFDRGQETQYF

clone_size: .
d_call: TRBD2
j_call: TRBJ2-7
v_call: TRBV4-1
cdr3_nt: TGCGCCAGCAGCCAAGCCACGACTAGCGGGAGGGTCCACGAGCAGTACTTC
cdr3_aa: CASSQATTSGRVHEQYF

clone_size: .
d_call: .
j_call: TRBJ1-1
v_call: TRBV6-4
cdr3_nt: TGTGCCAGCAGAAAAGGGGCTGGGGACACTGAAGCTTTCTTT
cdr3_aa: CASRKGAGDTEAFF

clone_size: .
d_call: TRBD2
j_call: TRBJ2-7
v_call: TRBV29-1
cdr3_nt: TGCAGCGTTGAAGGCGGGGGGATGTGGTCCTACGAGCAGTACTTC
cdr3_aa: CSVEGGGMWSYEQYF

clone_size: .
d_call: TRBD2
j_call: TRBJ2-5
v_call: TRBV20-1
cdr3_nt: TGCAGTGCCTTCCCTAGCGGGAGAGGCGGAGAGACCCAGTACTTC
cdr3_aa: CSAFPSGRGGETQYF

clone_size: .
d_call: TRBD2
j_call: TRBJ2-3
v_call: TRBV6-5
cdr3_nt: TGTGCCAGCAGACTCAGCGGGAGGGCCGCGGATACGCAGTATTTT
cdr3_aa: CASRLSGRAADTQYF

clone_size: .
d_call: .
j_call: TRBJ2-1
v_call: TRBV29-1
cdr3_nt: TGCAGCGTTGAGCAAAGGCTACTAAACTATGAGCAGTTCTTC
cdr3_aa: CSVEQRLLNYEQFF

clone_size: .
d_call: TRBD1
j_call: TRBJ1-1
v_call: TRBV7-8
cdr3_nt: TGTGCCAGCAGCCGGTCGAGGGGTCAGGGGGAGAGAACTGAAGCTTTCTTT
cdr3_aa: CASSRSRGQGERTEAFF

clone_size: .
d_call: .
j_call: TRBJ2-1
v_call: TRBV12-3/TRBV12-4
cdr3_nt: TGTGCCAGCAGTTTCTGGGGGAGGGGGGATGAGCAGTTCTTC
cdr3_aa: CASSFWGRGDEQFF

clone_size: once
d_call: TRBD1
j_call: TRBJ2-7
v_call: TRBV29-1
cdr3_nt: TGCAGCGTTGTCGGGGCCAGACTCCCGGACAGGGCGGGAGAGCAGTACTTC
cdr3_aa: CSVVGARLPDRAGEQYF

clone_size: .
d_call: .
j_call: TRBJ2-7
v_call: TRBV29-1
cdr3_nt: TGCAGCGTTGCCCGGAACAGCCTCCCCCGGGGACTCTCCTACGAGCAGTACTTC
cdr3_aa: CSVARNSLPRGLSYEQYF

clone_size: .
d_call: TRBD2
j_call: TRBJ2-7
v_call: TRBV20-1
cdr3_nt: TGCAGTGCTAGAGATAGCGGGAGGTCCTACGAGCAGTACTTC
cdr3_aa: CSARDSGRSYEQYF

clone_size: .
d_call: TRBD1
j_call: TRBJ2-4
v_call: TRBV18
cdr3_nt: TGTGCCAGCTCACCCCCGGGACAGGGGGGAAGAAAAAACATTCAGTACTTC
cdr3_aa: CASSPPGQGGRKNIQYF

clone_size: .
d_call: TRBD2
j_call: TRBJ2-1
v_call: TRBV20-1
cdr3_nt: TGCAGTGCTCTAGGACTGGGTAGCGGGAGACCGGGGGGTGAGCAGTTCTTC
cdr3_aa: CSALGLGSGRPGGEQFF

clone_size: .
d_call: .
j_call: TRBJ1-1
v_call: TRBV18
cdr3_nt: TGTGCCAGCTCACCGGGCGGGCCAGGGGATGAAGCTTTCTTT
cdr3_aa: CASSPGGPGDEAFF

clone_size: .
d_call: TRBD2
j_call: TRBJ2-1
v_call: TRBV20-1
cdr3_nt: TGCAGTGCTAGTTCCCCGGGACTAGCGGGCTACAATGAGCAGTTCTTC
cdr3_aa: CSASSPGLAGYNEQFF